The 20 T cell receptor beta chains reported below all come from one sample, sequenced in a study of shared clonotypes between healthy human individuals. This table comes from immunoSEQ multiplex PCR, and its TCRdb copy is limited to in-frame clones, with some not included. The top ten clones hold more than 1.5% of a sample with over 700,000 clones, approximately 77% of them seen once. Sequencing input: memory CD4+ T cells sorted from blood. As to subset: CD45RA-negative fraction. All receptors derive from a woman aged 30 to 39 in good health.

This CDR3 is CASSAQGGRNTEAFF. CDR3 coding DNA: TGTGCCAGCAGTGCCCAGGGGGGGCGGAACACTGAAGCTTTCTTT. This chain links TRBV27 with TRBJ1-1; 7 nucleotides align to TRBD1. The CDR3 is 15 amino acids. V gave up 5 bases and J gave up 1 base; unmatched junction bases: 7. Germline-derived CDR1 and CDR2 are MNHEY and SMNVEV (reference sequence).

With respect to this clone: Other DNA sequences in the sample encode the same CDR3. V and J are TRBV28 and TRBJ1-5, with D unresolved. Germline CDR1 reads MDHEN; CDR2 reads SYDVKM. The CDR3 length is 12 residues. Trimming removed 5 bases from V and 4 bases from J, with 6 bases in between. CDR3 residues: CASSRGNQPQHF. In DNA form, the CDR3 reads TGTGCCAGCAGTCGTGGAAATCAGCCCCAGCATTTT.

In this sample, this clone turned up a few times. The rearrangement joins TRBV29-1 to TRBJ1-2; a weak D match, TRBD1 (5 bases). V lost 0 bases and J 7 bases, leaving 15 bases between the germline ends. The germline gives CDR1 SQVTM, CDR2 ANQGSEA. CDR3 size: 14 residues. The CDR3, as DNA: TGCAGCGTTGAAGAATATGGGGGAGCTGGTGGCTACACCTTC. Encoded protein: CSVEEYGGAGGYTF.

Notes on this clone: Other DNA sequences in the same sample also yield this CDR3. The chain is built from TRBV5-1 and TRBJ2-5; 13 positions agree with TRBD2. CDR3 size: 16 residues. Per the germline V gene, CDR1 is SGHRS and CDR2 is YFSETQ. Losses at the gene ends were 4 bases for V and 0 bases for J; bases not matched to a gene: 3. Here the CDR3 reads CASSPGLAGYQETQYF. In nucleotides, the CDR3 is TGCGCCAGCAGCCCGGGACTAGCGGGGTACCAAGAGACCCAGTACTTC.

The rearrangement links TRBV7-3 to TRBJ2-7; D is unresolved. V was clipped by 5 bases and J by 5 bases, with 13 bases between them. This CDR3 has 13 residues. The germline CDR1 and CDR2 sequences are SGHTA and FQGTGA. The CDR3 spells CASSQGVGHEQYF. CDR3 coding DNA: TGTGCCAGCAGCCAAGGCGTTGGGCACGAGCAGTACTTC.

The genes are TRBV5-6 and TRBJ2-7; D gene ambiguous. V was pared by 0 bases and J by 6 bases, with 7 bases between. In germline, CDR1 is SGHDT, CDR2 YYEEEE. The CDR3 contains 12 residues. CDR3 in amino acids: CASSLALVEQYF. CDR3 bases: TGTGCCAGCAGCTTGGCCCTTGTCGAGCAGTACTTC.

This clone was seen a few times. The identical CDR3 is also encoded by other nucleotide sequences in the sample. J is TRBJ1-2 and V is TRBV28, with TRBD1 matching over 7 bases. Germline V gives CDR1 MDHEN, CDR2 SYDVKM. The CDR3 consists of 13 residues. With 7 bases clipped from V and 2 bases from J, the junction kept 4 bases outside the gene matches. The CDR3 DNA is TGTGCCAGCAAGACGACAGGGAACTATGGCTACACCTTC. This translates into CASKTTGNYGYTF.

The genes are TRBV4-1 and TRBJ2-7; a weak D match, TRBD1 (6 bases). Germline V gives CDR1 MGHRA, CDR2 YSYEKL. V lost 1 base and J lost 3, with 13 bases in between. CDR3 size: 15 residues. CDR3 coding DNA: TGCGCCAGCAGCCAAGGGCCACAGGGAGTCTACGAGCAGTACTTC. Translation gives CASSQGPQGVYEQYF.

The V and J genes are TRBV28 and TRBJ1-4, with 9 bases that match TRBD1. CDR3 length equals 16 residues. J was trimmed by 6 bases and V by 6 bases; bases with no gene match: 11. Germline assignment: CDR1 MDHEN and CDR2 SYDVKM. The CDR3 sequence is CASRLNTGTGHEKLFF. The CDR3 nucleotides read TGTGCCAGCAGGTTAAACACCGGGACAGGGCATGAAAAACTGTTTTTT.

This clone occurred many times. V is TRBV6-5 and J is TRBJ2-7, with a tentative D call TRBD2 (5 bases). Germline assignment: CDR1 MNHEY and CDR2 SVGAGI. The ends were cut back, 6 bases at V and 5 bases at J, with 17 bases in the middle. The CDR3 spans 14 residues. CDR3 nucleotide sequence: TGTGCCAGCAGACCCGGACTTAATGTCAACGAGCAGTACTTC. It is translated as CASRPGLNVNEQYF.

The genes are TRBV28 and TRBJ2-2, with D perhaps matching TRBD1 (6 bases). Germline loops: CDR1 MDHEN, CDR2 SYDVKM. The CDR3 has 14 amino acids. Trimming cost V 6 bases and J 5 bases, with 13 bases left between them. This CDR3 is CASSSGVRTGELFF. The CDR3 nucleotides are TGTGCCAGCAGCTCAGGGGTCAGGACCGGGGAGCTGTTTTTT.

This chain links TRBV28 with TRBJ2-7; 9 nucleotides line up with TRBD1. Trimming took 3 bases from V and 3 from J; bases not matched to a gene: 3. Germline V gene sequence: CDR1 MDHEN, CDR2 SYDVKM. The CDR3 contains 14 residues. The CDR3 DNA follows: TGTGCCAGCAGTTTGGGACAGGGTGGCTACGAGCAGTACTTC. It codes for CASSLGQGGYEQYF.

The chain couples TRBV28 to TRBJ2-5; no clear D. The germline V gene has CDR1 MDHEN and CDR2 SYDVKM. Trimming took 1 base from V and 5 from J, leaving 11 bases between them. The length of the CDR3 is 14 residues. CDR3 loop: CASSLFTPPETQYF. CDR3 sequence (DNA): TGTGCCAGCAGTTTATTTACCCCTCCGGAGACCCAGTACTTC.

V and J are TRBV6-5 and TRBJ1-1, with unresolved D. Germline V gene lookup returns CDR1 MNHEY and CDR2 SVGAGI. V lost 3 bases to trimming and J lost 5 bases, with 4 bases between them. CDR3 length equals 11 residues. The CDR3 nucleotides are TGTGCCAGCAGTTATTTGACTGAAGCTTTCTTT. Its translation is CASSYLTEAFF.

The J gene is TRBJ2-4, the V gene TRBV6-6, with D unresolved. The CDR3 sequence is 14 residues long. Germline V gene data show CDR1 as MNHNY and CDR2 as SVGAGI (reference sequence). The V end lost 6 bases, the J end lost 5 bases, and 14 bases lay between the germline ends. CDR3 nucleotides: TGTGCCAGCAGCCGGACGGACGGAGAAAACATTCAGTACTTC. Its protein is CASSRTDGENIQYF.

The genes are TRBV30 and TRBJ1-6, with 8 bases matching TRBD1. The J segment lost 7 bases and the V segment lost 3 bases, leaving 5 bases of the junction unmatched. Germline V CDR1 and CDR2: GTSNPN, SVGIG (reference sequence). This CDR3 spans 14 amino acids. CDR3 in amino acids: CAWSRQGANSPLHF. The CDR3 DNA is TGTGCCTGGAGCCGGCAGGGGGCAAATTCACCCCTCCACTTT.

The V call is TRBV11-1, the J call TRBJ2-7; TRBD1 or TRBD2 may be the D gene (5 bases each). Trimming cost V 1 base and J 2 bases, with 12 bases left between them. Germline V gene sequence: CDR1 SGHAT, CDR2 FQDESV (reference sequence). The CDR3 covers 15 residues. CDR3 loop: CASSLDPGATYEQYF. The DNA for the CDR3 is TGTGCCAGCAGCTTAGATCCCGGGGCTACCTACGAGCAGTACTTC.

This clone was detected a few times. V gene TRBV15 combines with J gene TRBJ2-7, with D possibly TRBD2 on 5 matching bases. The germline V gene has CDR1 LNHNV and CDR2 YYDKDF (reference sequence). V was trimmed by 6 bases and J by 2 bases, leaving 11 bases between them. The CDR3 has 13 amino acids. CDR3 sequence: CATRPSGAYEQYF. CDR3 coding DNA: TGTGCCACCAGACCAAGCGGAGCCTACGAGCAGTACTTC.

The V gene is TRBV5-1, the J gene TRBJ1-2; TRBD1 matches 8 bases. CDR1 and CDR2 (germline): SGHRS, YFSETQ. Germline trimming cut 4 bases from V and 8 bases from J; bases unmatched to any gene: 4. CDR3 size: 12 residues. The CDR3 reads CASSTDRGGYTF. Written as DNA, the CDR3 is TGCGCCAGCAGCACCGACAGGGGCGGCTACACCTTC.

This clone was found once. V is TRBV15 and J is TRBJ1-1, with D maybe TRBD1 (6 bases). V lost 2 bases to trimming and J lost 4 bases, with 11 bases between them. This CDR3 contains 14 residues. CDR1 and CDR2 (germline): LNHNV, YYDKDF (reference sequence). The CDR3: CATSRPGVSTEAFF. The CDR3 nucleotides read TGTGCCACCAGCAGACCAGGGGTAAGCACTGAAGCTTTCTTT.